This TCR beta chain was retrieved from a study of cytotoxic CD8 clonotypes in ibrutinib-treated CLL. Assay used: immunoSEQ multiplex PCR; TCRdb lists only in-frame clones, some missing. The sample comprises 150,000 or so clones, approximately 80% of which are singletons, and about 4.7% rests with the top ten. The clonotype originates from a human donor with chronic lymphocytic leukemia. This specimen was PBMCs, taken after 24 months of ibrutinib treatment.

The CDR3 reads CASSIPHAPTLAFF. In DNA, the CDR3 is TGTGCCAGTAGTATTCCACACGCCCCTACCCTAGCTTTCTTT. This chain uses TRBV19 with TRBJ1-1, with D uncertain. The V and J ends lost 3 bases and 10 bases respectively, with 18 bases between them. Germline CDR1 is LNHDA and CDR2 is SQIVND (reference sequence). There are 14 residues in the CDR3.